This entry lists 27 T cell receptor beta chains sequenced from one sample in a study of a mutant IDH1 vaccine in newly diagnosed glioma. The antigens for these receptors are not known. Clones were sequenced by immunoSEQ multiplex PCR, and TCRdb holds only the in-frame ones, with some missing. Here the sample spans 88,000 or so clones, 85% being singletons. Time point indicated: week 23, last vaccination. Each vaccine dose was 300 ug of mutant IDH1 20-mer peptide, with topical imiquimod. The source was PBMCs, collected from a glioma patient whose treatment included an IDH1 peptide vaccine. All receptors come from a man younger than 40 with glioma. Some clones in this sample may be carry-over from other donors' samples.

The chain has TRBV18 and TRBJ1-1; D gene uncertain. V gave up 4 bases and J gave up 3 bases, with 9 bases separating them. In germline, CDR1 is KGHSH, CDR2 LQKENI. The CDR3 length is 13 residues. The chain's CDR3 is CASSQGLHTEAFF. DNA for the CDR3: TGTGCCAGCTCACAGGGTCTCCACACTGAAGCTTTCTTT.

This clone has just a few counts. The rearrangement joins TRBV20-1 to TRBJ2-1; no definite D call. CDR3 length: 11 residues. Trimming took off 3 bases at V and 7 bases at J, with 7 bases between the two ends. CDR1 is DFQATT, CDR2 SNEGSKA, per germline (reference sequence). In DNA, the CDR3 is TGCAGTGCTAGCACCTCTAATGAGCAGTTCTTC. It is translated as CSASTSNEQFF.

The chain uses TRBV5-4 and TRBJ2-7, with D uncertain. V was clipped by 2 bases and J by 2 bases, with 11 bases between them. Per the germline V gene, CDR1 is SGHNT and CDR2 is YYREEE (reference sequence). The CDR3 is 14 amino acids. CDR3 amino acids: CASSLDQRTYEQYF. In DNA form, the CDR3 reads TGTGCCAGCAGCTTAGATCAACGGACCTACGAGCAGTACTTC.

In this sample, this clone turned up once. This chain uses TRBV5-1 with TRBJ2-1, with TRBD2 matching over 9 bases. This CDR3 is built from 16 residues. V dropped 4 bases and J dropped 4; count of bases not matched to a gene: 9. Germline V gene sequence: CDR1 SGHRS, CDR2 YFSETQ. The CDR3 bases are TGCGCCAGCAGCCCGGCGGGGGGGAGTCCTTACAATGAGCAGTTCTTC. It encodes CASSPAGGSPYNEQFF. Filled out from reference TRBV5-1 and TRBJ2-1, the complete variable domain reads KAGVTQTPRYLIKTRGQQVTLSCSPISGHRSVSWYQQTPGQGLQFLFEYFSETQRNKGNFPGRFSGRQFSNSRSEMNVSTLELGDSALYLCASSPAGGSPYNEQFFGPGTRLTVL.

The J gene is TRBJ1-2, the V gene TRBV11-2; D gene unclear. The germline gives CDR1 SGHAT, CDR2 FQNNGV. CDR3 length equals 11 residues. Trimming pared 0 bases from V and 8 bases from J, leaving 4 bases between. CDR3 bases: TGTGCCAGCAGCTTAGACCGGGGCTACACCTTC. Amino acid sequence: CASSLDRGYTF.

The chain combines TRBV5-1 with TRBJ2-7; D is ambiguous. The germline V gene encodes CDR1 SGHRS and CDR2 YFSETQ. The length of the CDR3 is 12 residues. The V gene lost 2 bases and the J gene lost 3 bases, with 6 bases spanning the gap. The CDR3 DNA sequence: TGCGCCAGCAGCTTTTCAGGCTACGAGCAGTACTTC. It codes for CASSFSGYEQYF. The full variable domain, completed using reference TRBV5-1 and TRBJ2-7, is KAGVTQTPRYLIKTRGQQVTLSCSPISGHRSVSWYQQTPGQGLQFLFEYFSETQRNKGNFPGRFSGRQFSNSRSEMNVSTLELGDSALYLCASSFSGYEQYFGPGTRLTVT.

This sequence joins TRBV29-1 and TRBJ2-7; TRBD1 agrees at 9 bases. Germline CDR1 reads SQVTM; CDR2 reads ANQGSEA. The CDR3 extends over 11 amino acids. With 7 bases clipped from V and 4 bases from J, the junction kept 2 bases outside the gene matches. CDR3 coding DNA: TGCAGCGCGGGACAGGGATACGAGCAGTACTTC. Its protein product is CSAGQGYEQYF.

V gene TRBV18 combines with J gene TRBJ2-1; 8 bases fit TRBD1. J lost 1 base, V lost 5 bases, and 1 base had no gene match. This CDR3 is built from 14 residues. Germline loops: CDR1 KGHSH, CDR2 LQKENI. CDR3 DNA sequence: TGTGCCAGCTCATACAGGGGGTCCTACAATGAGCAGTTCTTC. Translated: CASSYRGSYNEQFF.

The V and J genes are TRBV28 and TRBJ2-5, with 7 bases lining up with TRBD1. V was clipped by 10 bases and J by 1 base; unmatched bases: 6. The CDR3 is made up of 13 amino acids. Germline CDR1 MDHEN, CDR2 SYDVKM. CDR3 nucleotide sequence: TGTGCCACAGTCGGGGACAGCCAAGAGACCCAGTACTTC. Residues: CATVGDSQETQYF.

V and J are TRBV29-1 and TRBJ2-5; no firm D call. Trimming left V 6 bases short and J 5 bases short, with 19 bases between. The germline V gene has CDR1 SQVTM and CDR2 ANQGSEA. This CDR3 region has 14 residues. The CDR3 is CSVEKGPFLETQYF. In nucleotides, the CDR3 is TGCAGCGTAGAAAAGGGCCCATTCTTGGAGACCCAGTACTTC. Using reference TRBV29-1 and TRBJ2-5 for the parts outside the CDR3, the full variable domain is SAVISQKPSRDICQRGTSLTIQCQVDSQVTMMFWYRQQPGQSLTLIATANQGSEATYESGFVIDKFPISRPNLTFSTLTVSNMSPEDSSIYLCSVEKGPFLETQYFGPGTRLLVL.

The rearrangement joins TRBV2 to TRBJ1-1; no firm D call. The germline V and J ends were trimmed by 6 bases and 3 bases, with 17 bases remaining between them. Germline V gene lookup returns CDR1 SNHLY and CDR2 FYNNEI. The CDR3 is 15 residues long. The CDR3 DNA sequence: TGTGCCAGCAGCCCAGCGGCTGAAGTGGACACTGAAGCTTTCTTT. This gives the protein CASSPAAEVDTEAFF.

The chain is built from TRBV7-6 and TRBJ2-1; 12 bases are a match to TRBD1. The CDR3 covers 14 residues. CDR1 is SGHVS, CDR2 FNYEAQ, per germline. Losses at the gene ends were 5 bases for V and 7 bases for J; bases not matched to a gene: 3. The CDR3 DNA reads as TGTGCCAGCAGCCCGGGACAGGGGGCTAATGAGCAGTTCTTC. Its protein product is CASSPGQGANEQFF.

This chain joins TRBV5-1 and TRBJ2-5, with 7 nucleotides matching TRBD1. The junction had 13 bases not matched to a gene; V was cut back by 3 bases and J by 5 bases. There are 16 residues in the CDR3. In germline, CDR1 is SGHRS, CDR2 YFSETQ. The CDR3 sequence: CASSSTGDLDLETQYF. As DNA, the CDR3 is TGCGCCAGCAGCTCAACAGGGGACCTTGATCTGGAGACCCAGTACTTC.

CDR3 sequence reads: CASTFTGFTDTQYF. The CDR3 DNA follows: TGTGCCAGCACCTTCACAGGATTCACAGATACGCAGTATTTT. The chain employs TRBV7-9 and TRBJ2-3; D possibly corresponds to TRBD1 (5 bases). Germline V gene data show CDR1 as SEHNR and CDR2 as FQNEAQ (reference sequence). This CDR3 contains 14 residues. V lost 7 bases, J lost 2 bases, and 13 bases lay in between.

V is TRBV9 and J is TRBJ1-1; D gene unclear. The CDR3 runs 12 residues. The germline V and J ends were trimmed by 0 bases and 3 bases, with 3 bases remaining between them. Germline values: CDR1 SGDLS, CDR2 YYNGEE. DNA of the CDR3: TGTGCCAGCAGCGTAGTTCACACTGAAGCTTTCTTT. As protein: CASSVVHTEAFF.

V and J are TRBV7-9 and TRBJ1-1; D not certain. The germline V gene encodes CDR1 SEHNR and CDR2 FQNEAQ (reference sequence). CDR3 length equals 13 residues. The ends were cut back, 3 bases at V and 0 bases at J, with 5 bases in the middle. The CDR3 loop is CASSFLVNTEAFF. CDR3 DNA sequence: TGTGCCAGCAGCTTTCTAGTGAACACTGAAGCTTTCTTT.

This clone was counted a few times. Here the CDR3 reads CASSLGQGNIGNTIYF. DNA of the CDR3: TGTGCCAGCAGCTTAGGGCAGGGAAATATCGGAAACACCATATATTTT. This chain joins TRBV7-9 and TRBJ1-3, with D tentatively TRBD1 (5 bases). The V end lost 1 base, the J end lost 4 bases, and 14 bases lay between the germline ends. This CDR3 region has 16 residues. Germline-derived CDR1 and CDR2 are SEHNR and FQNEAQ (reference sequence). Looking up the rest from reference TRBV7-9 and TRBJ1-3 gives the full variable domain: DTGVSQNPRHKITKRGQNVTFRCDPISEHNRLYWYRQTLGQGPEFLTYFQNEAQLEKSRLLSDRFSAERPKGSFSTLEIQRTEQGDSAMYLCASSLGQGNIGNTIYFGEGSWLTVV.

This sequence joins TRBV7-9 and TRBJ1-1; no clear D. There are 15 residues in the CDR3. V was clipped by 5 bases and J by 0 bases, with 13 bases between them. The V gene's germline CDR1 is SEHNR and CDR2 FQNEAQ (reference sequence). The CDR3 coding sequence is TGTGCCAGCAGCGGCACCGTCGACCTGAACACTGAAGCTTTCTTT. Amino acid sequence: CASSGTVDLNTEAFF. Full variable domain (missing parts from reference TRBV7-9 and TRBJ1-1): DTGVSQNPRHKITKRGQNVTFRCDPISEHNRLYWYRQTLGQGPEFLTYFQNEAQLEKSRLLSDRFSAERPKGSFSTLEIQRTEQGDSAMYLCASSGTVDLNTEAFFGQGTRLTVV.

V gene TRBV18 combines with J gene TRBJ1-1; maybe TRBD1 (5 bases). Germline V lookup: CDR1 KGHSH, CDR2 LQKENI. V was shortened by 6 bases and J by 7 bases, with 12 bases between the two germline ends. The CDR3 contains 12 residues. CDR3 sequence: CASSSGGNEAFF. The CDR3 nucleotides read TGTGCCAGCTCTTCTGGGGGGAATGAAGCTTTCTTT.

V gene TRBV23-1 combines with J gene TRBJ2-5, with D unclear. TRBV23-1 is classed as an ORF, of uncertain function. The CDR3 runs to 14 residues. The V end lost 2 bases, the J end lost 5 bases, and 12 bases lay between the germline ends. The CDR3 DNA sequence: TGCGCCAGCAGTCAAGTGGGCAGTAGGGAGACCCAGTACTTC. This codes for CASSQVGSRETQYF.

The DNA for the CDR3 is TGTGCCAGTAGTAAACCGGGAGCGATGAACACTGAAGCTTTCTTT. Translating gives CASSKPGAMNTEAFF. The chain is built from TRBV19 and TRBJ1-1, with D uncertain. Germline V gives CDR1 LNHDA, CDR2 SQIVND (reference sequence). This CDR3 region has 15 residues. The germline V and J ends were trimmed by 4 bases and 0 bases, with 12 bases remaining between them.

This chain joins TRBV20-1 and TRBJ1-1; perhaps TRBD1 as D (5 bases). CDR3 length equals 11 residues. V shed 5 bases and J shed 6 bases, with 10 bases lying between them. Germline V CDR1 and CDR2: DFQATT, SNEGSKA (reference sequence). In DNA, the CDR3 is TGCAGTGCTCCGGGGGTTGCTGAAGCTTTCTTT. It specifies CSAPGVAEAFF.

The chain couples TRBV7-2 to TRBJ2-2; 8 bases are shared with TRBD1. J lost 6 bases, V lost 5 bases, and 14 bases had no gene match. The V gene's germline CDR1 is SGHTA and CDR2 FQGNSA. The CDR3 loop spans 17 amino acids. The CDR3 nucleotides are TGTGCCAGCAGCCAACGCCGGACAGGGAAGGTGGCCGGGGAGCTGTTTTTT. The encoded protein is CASSQRRTGKVAGELFF.

With regard to this clone: An end of the junction does not agree with germline; a read error may underlie this. The sample holds other DNA sequences that translate to the same CDR3. The chain is built from TRBV4-2 and TRBJ2-3; D is perhaps TRBD1 (5 bases). Germline V gene data show CDR1 as LGHNA and CDR2 as YNFKEQ. This CDR3 has 15 residues. For the CDR3, the DNA is TGTGCCAGCAGCCAAAACGTTAGGGGTACAGATACTCAGTATTTT. The encoded protein is CASSQNVRGTDTQYF.

The chain couples TRBV2 to TRBJ1-5; D is ambiguous. V dropped 1 base and J dropped 0 bases, with 4 bases sitting between them. Germline V CDR1 and CDR2: SNHLY, FYNNEI. CDR3 length equals 14 residues. DNA of the CDR3: TGTGCCAGCAGTGAAGTTAATAGCAATCAGCCCCAGCATTTT. As protein: CASSEVNSNQPQHF.

The chain combines TRBV29-1 with TRBJ2-7; 7 bases fit TRBD1. V dropped 7 bases and J dropped 2; count of bases not matched to a gene: 8. Germline CDR1 and CDR2: SQVTM and ANQGSEA. This CDR3 spans 13 amino acids. CDR3 sequence: CSALGQETYEQYF. CDR3 nucleotides: TGCAGCGCCCTTGGACAGGAAACCTACGAGCAGTACTTC.

V is TRBV11-1 and J is TRBJ2-2; D is undetermined. The germline CDR1 and CDR2 sequences are SGHAT and FQDESV (reference sequence). The CDR3 runs to 15 residues. Trimming shortened V by 4 bases and J by 3 bases, and 12 bases separated the two germline ends. DNA for the CDR3: TGTGCCAGCAGCTCTTCTCGGGCGCACACCGGGGAGCTGTTTTTT. This codes for CASSSSRAHTGELFF.